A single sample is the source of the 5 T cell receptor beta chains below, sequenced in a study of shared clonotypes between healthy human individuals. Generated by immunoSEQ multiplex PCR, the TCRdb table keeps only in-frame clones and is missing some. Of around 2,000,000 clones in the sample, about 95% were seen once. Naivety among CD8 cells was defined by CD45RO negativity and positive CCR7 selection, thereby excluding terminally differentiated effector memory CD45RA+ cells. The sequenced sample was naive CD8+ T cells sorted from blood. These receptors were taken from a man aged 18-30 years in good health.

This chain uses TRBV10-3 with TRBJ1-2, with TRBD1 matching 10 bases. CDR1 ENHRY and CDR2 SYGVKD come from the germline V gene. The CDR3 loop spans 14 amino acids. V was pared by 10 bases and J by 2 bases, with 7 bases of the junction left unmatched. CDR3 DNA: TGTGCCACCCAGGGGGACAGGGGAAACTATGGCTACACCTTC. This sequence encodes CATQGDRGNYGYTF.

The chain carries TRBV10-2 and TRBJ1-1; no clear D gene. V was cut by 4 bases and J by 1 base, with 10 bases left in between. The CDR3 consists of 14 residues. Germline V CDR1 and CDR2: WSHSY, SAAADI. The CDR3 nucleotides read TGCGCCAGCAGTGTCTACGAGGGGAACACTGAAGCTTTCTTT. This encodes CASSVYEGNTEAFF.

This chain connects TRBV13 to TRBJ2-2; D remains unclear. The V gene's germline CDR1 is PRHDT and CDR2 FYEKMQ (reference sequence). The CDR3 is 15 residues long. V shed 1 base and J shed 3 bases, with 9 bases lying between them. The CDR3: CASSLVSGHTGELFF. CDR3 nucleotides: TGTGCCAGCAGCTTAGTGTCCGGGCACACCGGGGAGCTGTTTTTT.

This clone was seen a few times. The CDR3 bases are TGCAGCGTCCCAAAAGGTTACTATGGCTACACCTTC. It specifies CSVPKGYYGYTF. This chain uses TRBV29-1 with TRBJ1-2, with unresolved D. Germline values: CDR1 SQVTM, CDR2 ANQGSEA. The CDR3 covers 12 residues. Trimming removed 6 bases from V and 3 bases from J, with 11 bases in between.

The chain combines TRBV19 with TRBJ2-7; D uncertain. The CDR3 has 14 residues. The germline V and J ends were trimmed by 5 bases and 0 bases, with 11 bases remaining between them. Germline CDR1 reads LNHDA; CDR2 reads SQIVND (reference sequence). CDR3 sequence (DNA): TGTGCCAGTAGTTTCGCGGAGAGCTCCTACGAGCAGTACTTC. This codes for CASSFAESSYEQYF.